A single sample gave rise to the 24 T cell receptor beta chains below, sequenced in a study of T-cell memory formation after mild COVID-19. TCRdb reanalysed the 5' RACE reads using MiXCR and keeps one entry per CDR3 protein. Of under 450,000 distinct CDR3 sequences in the sample, about 15% were seen once. The sample consisted of PBMCs or a T cell subset sorted from them (not recorded which). Source of these receptors: a man aged 18 to 35 who had mild COVID-19 (a few samples of this study predate the infection). Cell type and time point are not known.

The chain employs TRBV4-1 and TRBJ2-5; D unresolved. Germline V gene sequence: CDR1 MGHRA, CDR2 YSYEKL. The CDR3 is 14 amino acids. V shed 0 bases and J shed 2 bases, with 7 bases lying between them. CDR3 sequence reads: CASSQETAQETQYF. Here the CDR3 DNA reads TGCGCCAGCAGCCAAGAAACAGCGCAAGAGACCCAGTACTTC.

Of note for this clonotype: A read error may account for a junction end that differs from germline. The CDR3 region is CASGRDLRLAGGTTDAQYF. CDR3 DNA: TGTGCCAGCGGCCGGGATCTCAGACTAGCGGGGGGGACGACAGATGCGCAGTATTTT. This chain uses TRBV4-2 with TRBJ2-3; 14 nucleotides line up with TRBD2. This CDR3 is 19 amino acids long. In germline, CDR1 is LGHNA, CDR2 YNFKEQ.

This clonotype was recorded a few times. Sequence at one end of the junction differs from germline and may be a read error. The V call is TRBV6-5, the J call TRBJ2-1, with a weak D call TRBD1 (6 bases). The CDR3 is 13 amino acids. The germline V gene encodes CDR1 MNHEY and CDR2 SVGAGI. This chain's CDR3 is CASRYYREDEQFF. The CDR3 DNA sequence: TGTGCCAGCAGATACTACAGGGAAGATGAGCAGTTCTTC.

The J gene is TRBJ2-6, the V gene TRBV5-5; a weak D match, TRBD1 (6 bases). Trimming left V 2 bases short and J 0 bases short, with 12 bases between. Germline V gene lookup returns CDR1 SGHKS and CDR2 YYEKEE (reference sequence). The CDR3 extends over 17 amino acids. CDR3 bases: TGTGCCAGCAGCTTTAACAGGGAGTACTCTGGGGCCAACGTCCTGACTTTC. Translation gives CASSFNREYSGANVLTF.

J is TRBJ1-2 and V is TRBV6-2 or TRBV6-3; a weak D match, TRBD1 (5 bases). Between the trimmed V and J ends, which lost 0 bases and 8 bases, there was a span of 16 bases. The germline gives CDR1 MNHEY, CDR2 SVGEGT. The CDR3 has 15 residues. The CDR3, as DNA: TGTGCCAGCAGTTACTCGAGGGCAGGGTTTCGCGGCTACACCTTC. Protein product: CASSYSRAGFRGYTF.

The CDR3 DNA is TGTGCCAGCAGCTTAGGGGATTATCAGCCCCAGCATTTT. Protein product: CASSLGDYQPQHF. This chain uses TRBV11-3 with TRBJ1-5; D gene uncertain. There are 13 residues in the CDR3. Germline loops: CDR1 SGHNT, CDR2 YENEEA. V was pared by 1 base and J by 5 bases, with 6 bases between.

This clonotype was counted many times. This chain joins TRBV12-3 or TRBV12-4 and TRBJ2-3; D is tentatively TRBD1 or TRBD2 (6 bases each). The CDR3 is made up of 15 amino acids. Trimming shortened V by 10 bases and J by 0 bases, and 17 bases separated the two germline ends. The CDR3 coding sequence is TGTGCCACCACATTGGTCGGGGGCAGCACAGATACGCAGTATTTT. The encoded protein is CATTLVGGSTDTQYF.

This clonotype was recorded at least ten times. This chain joins TRBV14 and TRBJ2-7; no firm D call. The CDR3 is 14 residues long. Deletions cut 5 bases from V and 6 bases from J, with 17 bases between. From germline, CDR1 is SGHDN and CDR2 FVKESK. Written as DNA, the CDR3 is TGTGCCAGCAGCACGAGGCCCAAGCACCCCGAGCAGTACTTC. Its protein is CASSTRPKHPEQYF.

This clonotype was counted between two and nine times. The CDR3 DNA is TGTGCCAGCAGTTTACTAACAGGGGGCACTGAAGCTTTCTTT. Residues: CASSLLTGGTEAFF. This rearrangement joins TRBV27 to TRBJ1-1; 8 bases fit TRBD1. The CDR3 totals 14 residues. Germline V gene lookup returns CDR1 MNHEY and CDR2 SMNVEV (reference sequence). V was clipped by 2 bases and J by 4 bases; unmatched bases: 3.

The gene calls are TRBV6-5 and TRBJ1-3; D perhaps matches TRBD1 (5 bases). Germline V gene lookup returns CDR1 MNHEY and CDR2 SVGAGI. The V and J ends lost 5 bases and 0 bases respectively, with 8 bases between them. CDR3 length: 14 amino acids. This chain's CDR3 is CASSDSGSGNTIYF. The CDR3 DNA reads TGTGCCAGCAGTGACAGCGGCTCTGGAAACACCATATATTTT.

Only one count was recorded for this clonotype. The gene calls are TRBV14 and TRBJ2-1; D unclear. Trimming left V 2 bases short and J 10 bases short, with 12 bases between. Germline V CDR1 and CDR2: SGHDN, FVKESK. The CDR3 length is 13 residues. This CDR3 reads CASSQFGPAEQFF. Written as DNA, the CDR3 is TGTGCCAGCAGCCAATTCGGGCCCGCGGAGCAGTTCTTC.

In its sample, this clonotype was seen a few times. The V and J genes are TRBV5-4 and TRBJ1-4; D might be TRBD1 (6 bases). The germline V gene encodes CDR1 SGHNT and CDR2 YYREEE (reference sequence). CDR3 length equals 16 residues. Trimming removed 4 bases at V and 0 bases at J, with 13 bases between. For the CDR3, the DNA is TGTGCCAGCAGCCCTGGAGGGGGTGCAACTAATGAAAAACTGTTTTTT. This encodes CASSPGGGATNEKLFF.

This clonotype has only a few counts. The rearrangement uses TRBV12-3 or TRBV12-4 and TRBJ2-1, with 9 bases lining up with TRBD1. CDR3 length equals 15 residues. Losses at the gene ends were 3 bases for V and 9 bases for J; bases not matched to a gene: 9. CDR3 sequence (DNA): TGTGCCAGCAGTTTGGGACAGGGATATCTGGGTGAGCAGTTCTTC. The encoded protein is CASSLGQGYLGEQFF.

Many counts were recorded for this clonotype. This chain connects TRBV4-2 to TRBJ1-5, with D perhaps TRBD1 (6 bases). The germline CDR1 and CDR2 sequences are LGHNA and YNFKEQ. The CDR3 length is 15 residues. V was trimmed by 0 bases and J by 7 bases, leaving 13 bases between them. DNA for the CDR3: TGTGCCAGCAGCCAAGATTGGGGAGGGGGGCAGCCCCAGCATTTT. Translation gives CASSQDWGGGQPQHF.

This clonotype was seen a handful of times. This rearrangement joins TRBV7-9 to TRBJ2-6, with D perhaps being TRBD1 or TRBD2 (5 bases each). CDR1 SEHNR and CDR2 FQNEAQ come from the germline V gene (reference sequence). This CDR3 region has 16 residues. V dropped 5 bases and J dropped 1 base, with 12 bases sitting between them. The CDR3 DNA sequence: TGTGCCAGCAGCCGGGGCCCAGGGTCTGGGGCCAACGTCCTGACTTTC. It codes for CASSRGPGSGANVLTF.

In this sample, this clonotype turned up a few times. V usage is TRBV20-1 and J usage is TRBJ2-7; TRBD1 might be the D (6 bases). With 3 bases removed from V and 0 bases from J, the gap between germline ends came to 9 bases. Looked up from germline, CDR1 is DFQATT and CDR2 is SNEGSKA (reference sequence). The CDR3 runs to 13 residues. CDR3: CSASQGISYEQYV. In nucleotides, the CDR3 is TGCAGTGCTAGTCAGGGGATCTCCTACGAGCAGTACGTC.

This clonotype occurred many times. This chain links TRBV2 with TRBJ2-7; unclear D gene. The CDR3 runs to 13 residues. Germline loops: CDR1 SNHLY, CDR2 FYNNEI. V was trimmed by 5 bases and J by 3 bases, leaving 11 bases between them. CDR3 residues: CASSLTENYEQYF. In nucleotides, the CDR3 is TGTGCCAGCAGTCTTACCGAAAACTACGAGCAGTACTTC.

This clonotype was seen only a few times. V is TRBV7-9 and J is TRBJ2-7; weak D call: TRBD2 (5 bases). The CDR3 is made up of 13 amino acids. Deletions cut 5 bases from V and 2 bases from J, with 10 bases between. Germline loops: CDR1 SEHNR, CDR2 FQNEAQ (reference sequence). The CDR3 DNA sequence: TGTGCCAGCAGCGCAGGACTTCCCTACGAGCAGTACTTC. Amino acid sequence: CASSAGLPYEQYF.

The genes are TRBV11-2 and TRBJ2-4; D might be TRBD1 (6 bases). Looked up from germline, CDR1 is SGHAT and CDR2 is FQNNGV. Trimming pared 1 base from V and 7 bases from J, leaving 8 bases between. This CDR3 is 13 amino acids long. CDR3: CASSLGGHNIQYF. The DNA for the CDR3 is TGTGCCAGCAGCTTAGGGGGGCACAACATTCAGTACTTC.

The chain uses TRBV27 and TRBJ2-7, with 7 bases fitting TRBD2. Germline CDR1 reads MNHEY; CDR2 reads SMNVEV (reference sequence). V was clipped by 2 bases and J by 6 bases; unmatched bases: 4. This CDR3 is 13 amino acids long. In DNA, the CDR3 is TGTGCCAGCAGTTTAACTAGCGCGGCCGAGCAGTACGTC. Translating it yields CASSLTSAAEQYV.

This clonotype showed up just a few times. V and J are TRBV9 and TRBJ2-5; D is possibly TRBD2 (6 bases). There are 17 residues in the CDR3. Germline CDR1 SGDLS, CDR2 YYNGEE. The V end lost 4 bases, the J end lost 5 bases, and 24 bases lay between the germline ends. The CDR3 here is CASSPRSTGHRGETQYF. The CDR3 DNA is TGTGCCAGCAGCCCCCGTAGCACGGGGCATCGGGGGGAGACCCAGTACTTC.

The chain is built from TRBV12-3 or TRBV12-4 and TRBJ2-4; 13 nucleotides match TRBD2. J was trimmed by 6 bases and V by 5 bases; bases with no gene match: 4. The CDR3 is made up of 15 amino acids. CDR3 sequence (DNA): TGTGCCAGCAGTCTACTAGCGGGGGGGGTAAACATTCAGTACTTC. The encoded protein is CASSLLAGGVNIQYF.

The V and J genes are TRBV4-3 and TRBJ1-6; D ambiguous. Between the trimmed V and J ends, which lost 0 bases and 6 bases, there was a span of 6 bases. Per the germline V gene, CDR1 is LGHNA and CDR2 is YSLEER. This CDR3 contains 14 residues. CDR3 nucleotides: TGCGCCAGCAGCCAAGAACAGATTAATTCACCCCTCCACTTT. Protein: CASSQEQINSPLHF.

The rearrangement links TRBV12-3 or TRBV12-4 to TRBJ2-3, with 8 bases matching TRBD1. V trimming: 6 bases; J trimming: 5 bases; junction bases outside the gene matches: 13. The CDR3 runs 16 residues. The CDR3 sequence is CASRRWDRSLGDTQYF. The CDR3 DNA follows: TGTGCCAGCAGACGCTGGGACAGGTCCTTAGGAGATACGCAGTATTTT.